This TCR beta chain was identified during a study of OX40 agonist ivuxolimab in advanced cancers. Study in general: The study enrolled dose-escalation patients with hepatocellular carcinoma, melanoma, renal cell or head and neck cancer.

The germline V gene encodes CDR1 SGHVS and CDR2 FQNEAQ. Unmatched junction bases numbered 12, after V lost 4 bases and J lost 0 bases. The CDR3 runs to 18 residues. In this sample, this clone turned up once. Some clones are missing from TCRdb's copy, which holds only in-frame ones; the method was immunoSEQ multiplex PCR. This table holds about 61,000 clones, 92% found once. The sequences come from CD4+ or CD8+ T cells sorted from blood, collected in a trial of the OX40 agonist ivuxolimab. The rearrangement joins TRBV7-8 to TRBJ2-3; 8 positions agree with TRBD1. The sequence derives from an adult with an advanced solid tumor such as melanoma, head and neck, liver or kidney cancer. CDR3: CASSSEGQEGYSTDTQYF. The CDR3 DNA sequence: TGTGCCAGCAGCTCCGAGGGACAGGAGGGATATAGCACAGATACGCAGTATTTT.